This T cell receptor (beta chain) was retrieved from a study of shared clonotypes between healthy human individuals. Points from the study as a whole: Approximately 5.1% was the fraction of naive CD4 clonotypes found shared across a few donors. Though the depth was large, rarefaction showed that sorted-subset sequencing was incomplete.

Each of the donors was a healthy adult who was HIV-negative and had not had a recent acute infection or vaccination. The CDR3 contains 12 residues. Germline assignment: CDR1 MNHNS and CDR2 SASEGT. V dropped 7 bases and J dropped 1 base, with 8 bases sitting between them. Profiling relied on immunoSEQ multiplex PCR, and the TCRdb table lists in-frame clones only, not all of them. This sample yields about 340,000 clones, of which about 73% are seen a single time; over 9.5% belongs to the top ten. About this clone itself: Its antigen remains unknown.

The receptor comes from a man aged 25-45 years in good health. The sequenced sample consisted of memory CD4+ T cells sorted from blood. Subset described: CD45RA-negative fraction. The chain joins TRBV6-1 to TRBJ2-7; a possible D gene is TRBD1 (5 bases). DNA for the CDR3: TGTGCCAGCACCAGGGATTCCTACGAGCAGTACTTC. Translated: CASTRDSYEQYF.